This entry is about one TCR beta chain. The sample comes from a study of blood T cell repertoires in COVID-19. About the research overall: The United States, Italy and Spain supplied acute and convalescent COVID-19 samples. The analysed material was cDNA or gDNA that came from T cells, B-cell-depleted T cells, or PBMCs.

Original data processing: It was from reference gene primer amplification that nucleated cell counts were estimated. TCRdb's table, derived via immunoSEQ multiplex PCR, lists solely in-frame clones and lacks some. The DNA gave D and trimming, while V, J and clone size come from that table. This table has approximately 150,000 clones, 70% to 85% appearing once. Source material: peripheral blood. The TCR comes from a woman older than 75 with acute or convalescent COVID-19.

CDR3 region: CASSSGLPPRDEQFF. The CDR3 DNA sequence: TGCGCCAGCAGCTCCGGACTACCCCCGAGGGATGAGCAGTTCTTC. The chain recombines TRBV5-1 with TRBJ2-1; a possible D gene is TRBD2 (6 bases). In germline, CDR1 is SGHRS, CDR2 YFSETQ. This CDR3 spans 15 amino acids. V was trimmed by 3 bases and J by 8 bases, leaving 18 bases between them.